These T cell receptor beta chains were read from a single sample in a study of T cell responses to AZD1222 COVID-19 vaccine. Sequencing was performed with immunoSEQ multiplex PCR; in TCRdb, only in-frame clones are kept and a portion is missing. Found here are some 95,000 clones, around nine tenths of them singletons; the top ten hold around 3.9%. Sequencing used peripheral blood, obtained on day 0 of AZD1222 vaccination. These receptors were collected from an adult in good health. Each CDR3 is given with its conserved first and last residue. Each record gives: V gene, J gene, D gene, clone size, CDR3 protein, CDR3 DNA. The D gene is left open where the match is weak. Clone size is not always given. Where it is, it says once, few, many or a class for expanded clones.

>TRBV4-1|TRBJ1-3|TRBD1|-
CASSQGTVAYGNTIYF
TGCGCCAGCAGCCAGGGGACAGTAGCTTATGGAAACACCATATATTTT
>TRBV5-6|TRBJ1-5|-|-
CASSLMGHQGGNQPQHF
TGTGCCAGCAGCTTAATGGGACACCAAGGAGGCAATCAGCCCCAGCATTTT
>TRBV6-5|TRBJ2-3|-|-
CASSQIPGPDTQYF
TGTGCCAGCAGTCAAATCCCGGGCCCAGATACGCAGTATTTT
>TRBV7-2|TRBJ2-7|TRBD1|-
CASSLGTVAYEQYF
TGTGCCAGCAGCTTGGGGACAGTGGCCTACGAGCAGTACTTC
>TRBV27|TRBJ1-1|-|once
CASSLSGSTAQAFF
TGTGCCAGCAGTTTATCCGGGAGTACCGCCCAAGCTTTCTTT
>TRBV5-1|TRBJ2-1|TRBD2|once
CASSLAAGGWNEQFF
TGCGCCAGCAGCTTGGCAGCGGGGGGCTGGAATGAGCAGTTCTTC
>TRBV5-4|TRBJ2-7|-|-
CASSFGTFSYEQYF
TGTGCCAGCAGCTTCGGGACGTTCTCCTACGAGCAGTACTTC
>TRBV28|TRBJ2-3|TRBD1|-
CASSLIIGQDLSTDTQYF
TGTGCCAGCAGCTTGATAATAGGACAGGACCTAAGCACAGATACGCAGTATTTT
>TRBV7-2|TRBJ1-5|TRBD1|-
CASSLVGTDNNQPQHF
TGTGCCAGCAGCTTAGTAGGGACAGATAACAATCAGCCCCAGCATTTT
>TRBV28|TRBJ1-5|TRBD1|-
CASRNGQGLLPQHF
TGTGCCAGCAGAAACGGACAGGGGTTACTGCCCCAGCATTTT
>TRBV15|TRBJ1-1|-|-
CATSRDMLSLAEAFF
TGTGCCACCAGCAGAGATATGCTTTCTCTCGCTGAAGCTTTCTTT
>TRBV7-8|TRBJ2-7|-|-
CASSSRSGQRSSYEQYF
TGTGCCAGCAGCTCGAGGAGCGGGCAGAGGAGCTCCTACGAGCAGTACTTC
>TRBV5-1|TRBJ2-7|TRBD2|-
CASSSAGGKSYEQYF
TGCGCCAGCAGTTCAGCGGGGGGGAAATCCTACGAGCAGTACTTC
>TRBV3-1/TRBV3-2|TRBJ1-1|-|-
CASSRTENTEAFF
TGTGCCAGCAGCCGAACAGAAAACACTGAAGCTTTCTTT
>TRBV18|TRBJ2-7|-|-
CASSPGRHGSYEQYF
TGTGCCAGCTCACCAGGGAGGCACGGTTCCTACGAGCAGTACTTC
>TRBV14|TRBJ1-2|-|-
CASSQYVGGYGYTF
TGTGCCAGCAGCCAATACGTCGGGGGATATGGCTACACCTTC
>TRBV7-2|TRBJ1-5|TRBD1|-
CASSSSTGTEQPQHF
TGTGCCAGCAGCTCCTCGACCGGGACAGAGCAGCCCCAGCATTTT
>TRBV6-5|TRBJ2-3|-|-
CATRFRAQGDTQYF
TGTGCCACCCGTTTCAGGGCTCAAGGGGATACGCAGTATTTT
>TRBV2|TRBJ2-3|TRBD1|-
CASPRGNTQYF
TGTGCCAGCCCCAGGGGGAATACGCAGTATTTT
>TRBV18|TRBJ2-2|TRBD1|-
CASSPDRVRTGELFF
TGTGCCAGCTCACCCGACAGGGTTCGGACCGGGGAGCTGTTTTTT
>TRBV6-5|TRBJ2-5|-|-
CASTPERETQYF
TGTGCCAGCACCCCCGAGCGGGAGACCCAGTACTTC
>TRBV2|TRBJ2-5|-|-
CASSEEARETQYF
TGTGCCAGCAGTGAAGAGGCCAGGGAGACCCAGTACTTC
>TRBV2|TRBJ1-2|TRBD1|-
CASSYRTGGEGYTF
TGTGCCAGCAGCTACAGAACAGGGGGCGAGGGCTACACCTTC
>TRBV5-3|TRBJ2-3|-|-
CARSLRAVVQSPPDTQYF
TGTGCCAGAAGCTTGCGGGCGGTTGTCCAAAGCCCCCCAGATACGCAGTATTTT
>TRBV18|TRBJ2-3|-|-
CASSPRPSTDTQYF
TGTGCCAGCTCACCACGCCCTAGCACAGATACGCAGTATTTT